Listed here are 20 T cell receptor beta chains from one sample, sequenced in a study of blood T cell repertoires in COVID-19. Produced via immunoSEQ multiplex PCR; TCRdb's table is partial and in-frame only. This table has about 260,000 clones, 90% appearing once. What was sequenced was PBMCs or T cells enriched from blood (not recorded which). The receptors were gathered from a man over 45 who had been exposed to COVID-19.

V usage is TRBV7-8 and J usage is TRBJ2-1, with TRBD2 identical over 13 bases. The CDR3 has 15 residues. Germline trimming cut 7 bases from V and 10 bases from J; bases unmatched to any gene: 10. Germline lookup yields CDR1 SGHVS and CDR2 FQNEAQ. Here the CDR3 reads CASTLTSGGLGEQFF. The CDR3 nucleotides are TGTGCCAGCACCCTGACTAGCGGGGGGCTAGGGGAGCAGTTCTTC.

This clone was observed a single time. This chain uses TRBV3-1 (or the pseudogene TRBV3-2) with TRBJ1-5; the D gene is possibly TRBD1 (6 bases). The germline gives CDR1 LGHDT, CDR2 YNNKEL (reference sequence). The CDR3 spans 14 residues. The V end was cut by 4 bases, the J end by 6 bases, with 13 bases between. In nucleotides, the CDR3 is TGTGCCAGCAGCCTCGGGACATCGGCTCAGCCCCAGCATTTT. It is translated as CASSLGTSAQPQHF.

This chain connects TRBV5-1 to TRBJ1-3; 7 positions agree with TRBD1. The trim removed 4 bases at V and 0 bases at J, leaving 10 bases unmatched. CDR1 is SGHRS, CDR2 YFSETQ, per germline. The CDR3 has 17 residues. The CDR3 loop reads CASSTSLTGASGNTIYF. CDR3 bases: TGCGCCAGCAGCACCTCCTTAACAGGGGCCTCTGGAAACACCATATATTTT.

The chain employs TRBV2 and TRBJ1-4, with D possibly matching TRBD1 (5 bases). CDR1 and CDR2 (germline): SNHLY, FYNNEI. The CDR3 consists of 12 residues. V dropped 10 bases and J dropped 11 bases, with 17 bases sitting between them. In DNA, the CDR3 is TGTGCCACCGCAACCAGGGAAGGCAAACTGTTTTTT. It is translated as CATATREGKLFF.

J is TRBJ2-5 and V is TRBV5-1; D may be TRBD2 (6 bases). Germline lookup yields CDR1 SGHRS and CDR2 YFSETQ. CDR3 length: 15 amino acids. V lost 0 bases and J 2 bases, leaving 11 bases between the germline ends. The CDR3 DNA reads as TGCGCCAGCAGCTTGGAGGCTAGCGAACAAGAGACCCAGTACTTC. This codes for CASSLEASEQETQYF.

V gene TRBV5-1 combines with J gene TRBJ2-7, with D possibly TRBD1 on 5 matching bases. CDR3 length: 14 residues. V was pared by 2 bases and J by 2 bases, with 11 bases between. Per the germline V gene, CDR1 is SGHRS and CDR2 is YFSETQ. CDR3 in DNA: TGCGCCAGCAGCTTTTCAGGGCTGGCCTACGAGCAGTACTTC. It yields the protein CASSFSGLAYEQYF.

The chain joins TRBV12-3 or TRBV12-4 to TRBJ2-2, with D perhaps TRBD2 (6 bases). The CDR3 runs 13 residues. Trimming took 7 bases from V and 5 from J, leaving 11 bases between them. CDR3: CASTGVRTGELFF. The DNA of the CDR3 is TGTGCCAGCACGGGGGTGAGAACCGGGGAGCTGTTTTTT.

This chain uses TRBV28 with TRBJ2-7; 7 nucleotides align to TRBD2. J lost 5 bases, V lost 2 bases, and 6 bases had no gene match. The CDR3 length is 14 residues. Germline V lookup: CDR1 MDHEN, CDR2 SYDVKM. The CDR3 DNA is TGTGCCAGCAGTTTAGTCGGGGGAGGGGACGAGCAGTACTTC. This codes for CASSLVGGGDEQYF.

The chain employs TRBV28 and TRBJ2-1; a possible D gene is TRBD2 (6 bases). The CDR3 has 15 residues. Deletions cut 3 bases from V and 6 bases from J, with 15 bases between. Per the germline V gene, CDR1 is MDHEN and CDR2 is SYDVKM. The CDR3 DNA follows: TGTGCCAGCAGTTTTTCGGGAGAGTACGGCAATGAGCAGTTCTTC. Translation gives CASSFSGEYGNEQFF.

This clone was seen just once. This chain links TRBV18 with TRBJ2-5; tentatively, D is TRBD2 (5 bases). Between the trimmed V and J ends, which lost 4 bases and 5 bases, there was a span of 11 bases. The CDR3 has 13 amino acids. Germline CDR1 and CDR2: KGHSH and LQKENI. The CDR3 loop is CASSLGSKETQYF. The CDR3 DNA reads as TGTGCCAGCTCACTTGGGAGCAAGGAGACCCAGTACTTC.

The genes are TRBV5-6 and TRBJ2-7, with TRBD1 as a possible D gene (6 bases). The CDR3 runs 15 residues. The V gene's germline CDR1 is SGHDT and CDR2 YYEEEE. The V end was cut by 4 bases, the J end by 3 bases, with 17 bases between. DNA of the CDR3: TGTGCCAGCAGCCCGACAGGTCAAGGCCTCTACGAGCAGTACTTC. Amino acid sequence: CASSPTGQGLYEQYF. Using reference TRBV5-6 and TRBJ2-7 for the parts outside the CDR3, the full variable domain is DAGVTQSPTHLIKTRGQQVTLRCSPKSGHDTVSWYQQALGQGPQFIFQYYEEEERQRGNFPDRFSGHQFPNYSSELNVNALLLGDSALYLCASSPTGQGLYEQYFGPGTRLTVT.

V gene TRBV5-3 combines with J gene TRBJ1-1; 7 nucleotides line up with TRBD1. TRBV5-3 is an open reading frame whose function is uncertain. Trimming cost V 3 bases and J 3 bases; bases outside gene matches: 14. The CDR3 is 17 residues long. As DNA, the CDR3 is TGTGCCAGAAGCTCAAAAGCACAGGGGTTGAGCGACACTGAAGCTTTCTTT. Its protein is CARSSKAQGLSDTEAFF.

The CDR3 protein is CASSQVYSEAFF. The DNA of the CDR3 is TGTGCCAGCAGCCAAGTGTACAGTGAAGCTTTCTTT. The chain uses TRBV3-1 (or the pseudogene TRBV3-2) and TRBJ1-1; D not certain. The CDR3 loop spans 12 amino acids. Per germline, CDR1 LGHDT and CDR2 YNNKEL (reference sequence). Deletions cut 1 base from V and 7 bases from J, with 7 bases between.

This chain uses TRBV29-1 with TRBJ2-1, with D perhaps TRBD2 (5 bases). CDR3 length: 17 amino acids. Trimming pared 6 bases from V and 3 bases from J, leaving 24 bases between. Germline values: CDR1 SQVTM, CDR2 ANQGSEA. This chain's CDR3 is CSVMLGQEAPGYNEQFF. In nucleotides, the CDR3 is TGCAGCGTAATGCTCGGCCAGGAGGCGCCGGGCTACAATGAGCAGTTCTTC.

This rearrangement joins TRBV3-1 (or the pseudogene TRBV3-2) to TRBJ2-7; TRBD2 matches 8 bases. Germline V lookup: CDR1 LGHDT, CDR2 YNNKEL (reference sequence). The J segment lost 3 bases and the V segment lost 2 bases, leaving 0 bases of the junction unmatched. The CDR3 spans 13 residues. The CDR3 DNA follows: TGTGCCAGCAGCCAACTAGCGGGCTACGAGCAGTACTTC. Its translation is CASSQLAGYEQYF.

This clone has only one observation. This sequence joins TRBV18 and TRBJ2-3; possibly TRBD2 for D (5 bases). V lost 0 bases to trimming and J lost 1 base, with 8 bases between them. CDR1 and CDR2 from the germline V gene are KGHSH and LQKENI. The CDR3 is 15 residues long. CDR3 coding DNA: TGTGCCAGCTCACCACCGGTCGGGGGCACAGATACGCAGTATTTT. Translation gives CASSPPVGGTDTQYF.

This chain links TRBV7-8 with TRBJ1-4, with no clear D. This CDR3 spans 14 amino acids. Germline V CDR1 and CDR2: SGHVS, FQNEAQ. Trimming removed 4 bases at V and 8 bases at J, with 14 bases between. CDR3 DNA sequence: TGTGCCAGCAGCTCAGCCCTCGGGAGGGAAAAACTGTTTTTT. Translated: CASSSALGREKLFF.

CDR3 in DNA: TGCGCCAGCAGCCCGGGGCGGACAGGGGATAATAATTCACCCCTCCACTTT. It encodes CASSPGRTGDNNSPLHF. The J gene is TRBJ1-6, the V gene TRBV5-1; 9 nucleotides match TRBD1. The germline V gene encodes CDR1 SGHRS and CDR2 YFSETQ. The J segment lost 5 bases and the V segment lost 4 bases, leaving 10 bases of the junction unmatched. There are 17 residues in the CDR3.

V usage is TRBV10-3 and J usage is TRBJ1-6, with a possible D match to TRBD1 (5 bases). With 0 bases removed from V and 9 bases from J, the gap between germline ends came to 12 bases. From germline, CDR1 is ENHRY and CDR2 SYGVKD. CDR3 length: 15 residues. CDR3 in amino acids: CAISESDSSISPLHF. CDR3 nucleotide sequence: TGTGCCATCAGTGAGTCTGACAGCTCAATTTCACCCCTCCACTTT.

The genes are TRBV3-1 (or the pseudogene TRBV3-2) and TRBJ1-1; the D gene is possibly TRBD1 (5 bases). The CDR3 runs 14 residues. Germline CDR1 reads LGHDT; CDR2 reads YNNKEL (reference sequence). Trimming removed 1 base from V and 3 bases from J, with 9 bases in between. The CDR3 nucleotides are TGTGCCAGCAGCCAAGCTGGCAGGGACACTGAAGCTTTCTTT. Its protein product is CASSQAGRDTEAFF.